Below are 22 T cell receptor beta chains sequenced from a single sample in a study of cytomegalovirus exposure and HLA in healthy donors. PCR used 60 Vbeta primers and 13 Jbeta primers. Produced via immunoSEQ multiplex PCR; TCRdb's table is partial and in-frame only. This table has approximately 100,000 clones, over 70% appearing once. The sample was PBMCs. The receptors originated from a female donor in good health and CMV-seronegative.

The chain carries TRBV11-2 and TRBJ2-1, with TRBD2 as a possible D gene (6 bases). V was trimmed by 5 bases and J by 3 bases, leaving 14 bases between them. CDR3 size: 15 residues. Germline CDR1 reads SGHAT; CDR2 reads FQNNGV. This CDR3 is CASSLRRANYNEQFF. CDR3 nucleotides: TGTGCCAGCAGCCTTAGGAGGGCCAACTACAATGAGCAGTTCTTC.

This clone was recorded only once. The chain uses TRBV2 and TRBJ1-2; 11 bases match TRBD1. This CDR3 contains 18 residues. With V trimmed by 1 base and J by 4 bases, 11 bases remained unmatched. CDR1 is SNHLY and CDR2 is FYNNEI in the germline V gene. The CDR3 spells CASSEGGDRGLLFYGYTF. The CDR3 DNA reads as TGTGCCAGCAGTGAAGGAGGGGACAGGGGGTTACTTTTCTATGGCTACACCTTC.

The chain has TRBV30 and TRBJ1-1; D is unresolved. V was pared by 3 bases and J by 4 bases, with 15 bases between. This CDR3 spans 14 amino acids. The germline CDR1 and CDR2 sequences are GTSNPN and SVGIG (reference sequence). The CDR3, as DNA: TGTGCCTGGAGAGAGGTCGGCGCGAGCACTGAAGCTTTCTTT. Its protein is CAWREVGASTEAFF.

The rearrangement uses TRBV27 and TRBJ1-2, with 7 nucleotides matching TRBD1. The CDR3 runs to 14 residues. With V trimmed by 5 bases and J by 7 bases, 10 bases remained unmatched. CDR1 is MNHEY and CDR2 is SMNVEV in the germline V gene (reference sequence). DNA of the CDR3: TGTGCCAGCAGTCCCCTGTCAGGGGGGTTTGGCTACACCTTC. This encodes CASSPLSGGFGYTF.

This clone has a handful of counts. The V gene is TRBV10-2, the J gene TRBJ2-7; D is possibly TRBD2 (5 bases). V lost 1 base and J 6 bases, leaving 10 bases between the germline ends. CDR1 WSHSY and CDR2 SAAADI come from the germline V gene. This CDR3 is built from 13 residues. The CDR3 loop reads CASSELAAGEQYF. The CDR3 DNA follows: TGCGCCAGCAGTGAGTTGGCTGCGGGCGAGCAGTACTTC.

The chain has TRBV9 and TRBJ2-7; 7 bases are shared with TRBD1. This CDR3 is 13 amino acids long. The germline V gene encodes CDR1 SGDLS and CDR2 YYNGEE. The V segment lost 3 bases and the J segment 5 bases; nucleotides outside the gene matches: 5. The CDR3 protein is CASSATGKNEQYF. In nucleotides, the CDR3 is TGTGCCAGCAGCGCGACAGGGAAAAACGAGCAGTACTTC.

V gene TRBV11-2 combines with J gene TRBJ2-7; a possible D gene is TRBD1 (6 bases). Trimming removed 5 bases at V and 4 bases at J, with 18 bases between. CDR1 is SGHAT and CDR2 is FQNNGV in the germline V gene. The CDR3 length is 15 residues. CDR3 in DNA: TGTGCCAGCAGCAGGACAGTAGTTGAATCGTACGAGCAGTACTTC. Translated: CASSRTVVESYEQYF.

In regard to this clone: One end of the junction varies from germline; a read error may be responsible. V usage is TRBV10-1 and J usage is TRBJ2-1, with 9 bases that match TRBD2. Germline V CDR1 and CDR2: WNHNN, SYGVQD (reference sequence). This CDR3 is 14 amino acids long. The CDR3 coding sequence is TGCGCCAGCACTGAGCGGGAGGTTGGGAATGAGCAGTTCTTC. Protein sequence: CASTEREVGNEQFF.

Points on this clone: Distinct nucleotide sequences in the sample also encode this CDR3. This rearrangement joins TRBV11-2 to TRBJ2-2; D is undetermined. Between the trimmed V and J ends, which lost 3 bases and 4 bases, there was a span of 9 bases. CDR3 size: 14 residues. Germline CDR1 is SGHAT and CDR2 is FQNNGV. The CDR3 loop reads CASSFSRGTGELFF. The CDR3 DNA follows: TGTGCCAGCAGCTTCTCCCGAGGCACCGGGGAGCTGTTTTTT. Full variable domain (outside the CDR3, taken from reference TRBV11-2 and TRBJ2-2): EAGVAQSPRYKIIEKRQSVAFWCNPISGHATLYWYQQILGQGPKLLIQFQNNGVVDDSQLPKDRFSAERLKGVDSTLKIQPAKLEDSAVYLCASSFSRGTGELFFGEGSRLTVL.

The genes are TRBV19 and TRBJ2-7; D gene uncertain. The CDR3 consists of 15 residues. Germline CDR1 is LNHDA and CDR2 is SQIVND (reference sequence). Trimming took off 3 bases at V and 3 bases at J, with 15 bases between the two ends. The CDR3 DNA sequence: TGTGCCAGTAGTATGACCAATAGTAGACTCTACGAGCAGTACTTC. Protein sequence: CASSMTNSRLYEQYF.

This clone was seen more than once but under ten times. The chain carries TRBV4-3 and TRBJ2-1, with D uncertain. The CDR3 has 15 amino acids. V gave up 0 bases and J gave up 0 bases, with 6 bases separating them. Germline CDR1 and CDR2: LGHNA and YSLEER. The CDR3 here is CASSQDSSSYNEQFF. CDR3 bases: TGCGCCAGCAGCCAAGATTCTAGCTCCTACAATGAGCAGTTCTTC.

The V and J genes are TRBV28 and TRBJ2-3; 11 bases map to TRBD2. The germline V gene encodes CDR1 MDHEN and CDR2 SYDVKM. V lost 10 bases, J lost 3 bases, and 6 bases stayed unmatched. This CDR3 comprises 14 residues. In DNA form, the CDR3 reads TGTGCCACGGCTAGCGGGAGGTATACAGATACGCAGTATTTT. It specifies CATASGRYTDTQYF.

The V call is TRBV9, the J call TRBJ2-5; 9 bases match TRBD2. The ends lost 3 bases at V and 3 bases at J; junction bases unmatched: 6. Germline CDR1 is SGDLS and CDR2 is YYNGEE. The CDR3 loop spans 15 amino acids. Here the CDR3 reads CASSGKVAGEETQYF. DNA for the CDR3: TGTGCCAGCAGCGGAAAGGTAGCGGGAGAAGAGACCCAGTACTTC.

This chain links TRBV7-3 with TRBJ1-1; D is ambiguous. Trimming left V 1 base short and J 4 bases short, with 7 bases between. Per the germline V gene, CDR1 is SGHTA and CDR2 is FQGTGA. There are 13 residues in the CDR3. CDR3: CASSLNEGTEAFF. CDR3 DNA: TGTGCCAGCAGCTTAAATGAGGGCACTGAAGCTTTCTTT.

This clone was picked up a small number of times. In DNA form, the CDR3 reads TGTGCCAGCAGCTTAGCCGCAGGCACAGATACGCAGTATTTT. Its protein product is CASSLAAGTDTQYF. The rearrangement joins TRBV11-3 to TRBJ2-3; D uncertain. CDR1 and CDR2 (germline): SGHNT, YENEEA. Trimming shortened V by 1 base and J by 1 base, and 6 bases separated the two germline ends. The CDR3 covers 14 residues. The full variable domain, its missing parts supplied by reference TRBV11-3 and TRBJ2-3, is EAGVVQSPRYKIIEKKQPVAFWCNPISGHNTLYWYLQNLGQGPELLIRYENEEAVDDSQLPKDRFSAERLKGVDSTLKIQPAELGDSAVYLCASSLAAGTDTQYFGPGTRLTVL.

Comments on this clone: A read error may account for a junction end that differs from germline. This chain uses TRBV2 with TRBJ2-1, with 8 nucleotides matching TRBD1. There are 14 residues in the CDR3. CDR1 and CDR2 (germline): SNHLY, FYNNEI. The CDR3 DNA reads TGTACCAGCAGAAAGGACAGGGCTTACAATGAGCAGTTCTTC. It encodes CTSRKDRAYNEQFF.

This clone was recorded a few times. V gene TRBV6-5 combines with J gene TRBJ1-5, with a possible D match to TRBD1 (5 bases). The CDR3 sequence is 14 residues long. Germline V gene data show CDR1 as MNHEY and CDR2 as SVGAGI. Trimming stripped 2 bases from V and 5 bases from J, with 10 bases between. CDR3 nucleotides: TGTGCCAGCAGTTACGACGACAGCCATCAGCCCCAGCATTTT. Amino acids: CASSYDDSHQPQHF.

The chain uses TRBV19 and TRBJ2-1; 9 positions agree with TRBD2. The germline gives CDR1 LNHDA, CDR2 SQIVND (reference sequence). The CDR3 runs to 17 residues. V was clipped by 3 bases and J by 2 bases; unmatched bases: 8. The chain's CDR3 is CASSMGTSPITYNEQFF. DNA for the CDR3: TGTGCCAGTAGTATGGGGACTAGCCCCATTACCTACAATGAGCAGTTCTTC.

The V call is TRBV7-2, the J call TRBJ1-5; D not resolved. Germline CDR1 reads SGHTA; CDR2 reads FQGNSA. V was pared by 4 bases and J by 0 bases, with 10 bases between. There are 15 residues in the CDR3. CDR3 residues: CASSSSPYSNQPQHF. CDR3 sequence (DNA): TGTGCCAGCAGCTCCTCACCCTATAGCAATCAGCCCCAGCATTTT. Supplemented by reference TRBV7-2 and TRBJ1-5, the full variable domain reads GAGVSQSPSNKVTEKGKDVELRCDPISGHTALYWYRQSLGQGLEFLIYFQGNSAPDKSGLPSDRFSAERTGGSVSTLTIQRTQQEDSAVYLCASSSSPYSNQPQHFGDGTRLSIL.

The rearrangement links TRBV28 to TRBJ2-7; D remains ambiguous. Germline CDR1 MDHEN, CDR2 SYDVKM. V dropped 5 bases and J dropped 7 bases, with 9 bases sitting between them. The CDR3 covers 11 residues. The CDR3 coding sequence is TGTGCCAGCAGTACCTCCGGGGAGCAGTACTTC. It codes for CASSTSGEQYF.

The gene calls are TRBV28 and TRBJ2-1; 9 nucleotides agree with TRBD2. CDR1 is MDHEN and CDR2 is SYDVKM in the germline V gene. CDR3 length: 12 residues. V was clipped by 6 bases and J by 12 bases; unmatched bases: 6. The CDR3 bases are TGTGCCAGCAGGGGAGCGGGGGGTAGGCAGTTCTTC. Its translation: CASRGAGGRQFF.

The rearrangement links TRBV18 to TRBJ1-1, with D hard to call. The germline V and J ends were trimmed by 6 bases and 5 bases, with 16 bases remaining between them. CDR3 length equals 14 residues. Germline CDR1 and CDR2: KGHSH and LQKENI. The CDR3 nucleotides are TGTGCCAGCTCGGCCGGAGCGGTGGAGACTGAAGCTTTCTTT. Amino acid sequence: CASSAGAVETEAFF.